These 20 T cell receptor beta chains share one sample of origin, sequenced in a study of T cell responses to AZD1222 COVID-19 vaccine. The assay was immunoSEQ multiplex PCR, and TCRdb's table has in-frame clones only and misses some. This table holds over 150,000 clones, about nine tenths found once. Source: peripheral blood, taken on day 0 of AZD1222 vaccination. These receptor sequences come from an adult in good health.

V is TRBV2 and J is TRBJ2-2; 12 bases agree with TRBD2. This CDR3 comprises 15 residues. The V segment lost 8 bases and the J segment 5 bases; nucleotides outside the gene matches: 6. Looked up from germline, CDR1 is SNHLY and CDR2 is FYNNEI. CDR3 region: CASQTSGRGTGELFF. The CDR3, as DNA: TGTGCCAGCCAGACTAGCGGGAGAGGGACCGGGGAGCTGTTTTTT. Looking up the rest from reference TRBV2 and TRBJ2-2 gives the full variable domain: EPEVTQTPSHQVTQMGQEVILRCVPISNHLYFYWYRQILGQKVEFLVSFYNNEISEKSEIFDDQFSVERPDGSNFTLKIRSTKLEDSAMYFCASQTSGRGTGELFFGEGSRLTVL.

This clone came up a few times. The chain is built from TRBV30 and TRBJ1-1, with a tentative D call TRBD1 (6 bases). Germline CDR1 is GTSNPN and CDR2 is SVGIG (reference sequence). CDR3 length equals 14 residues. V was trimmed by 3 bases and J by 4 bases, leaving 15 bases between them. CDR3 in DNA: TGTGCCTGGAGCCAACTAGGGGGGGGCACTGAAGCTTTCTTT. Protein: CAWSQLGGGTEAFF.

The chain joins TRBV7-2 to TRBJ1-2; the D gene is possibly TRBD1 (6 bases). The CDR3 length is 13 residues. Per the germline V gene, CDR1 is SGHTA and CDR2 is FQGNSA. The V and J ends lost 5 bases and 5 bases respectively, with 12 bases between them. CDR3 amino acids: CASSMLQGYGYTF. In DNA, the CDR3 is TGTGCCAGCAGCATGCTACAGGGATATGGCTACACCTTC.

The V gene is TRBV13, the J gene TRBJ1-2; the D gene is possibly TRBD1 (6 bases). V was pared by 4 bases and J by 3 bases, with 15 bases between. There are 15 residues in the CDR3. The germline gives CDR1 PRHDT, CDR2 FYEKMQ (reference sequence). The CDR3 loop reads CASSSLTGNDYGYTF. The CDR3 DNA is TGTGCCAGCAGCTCCCTCACAGGGAACGACTATGGCTACACCTTC.

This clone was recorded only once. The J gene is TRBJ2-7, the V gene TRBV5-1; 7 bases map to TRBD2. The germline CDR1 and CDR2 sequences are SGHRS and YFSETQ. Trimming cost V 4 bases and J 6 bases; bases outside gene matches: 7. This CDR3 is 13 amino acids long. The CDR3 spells CASSPRLAGEQYF. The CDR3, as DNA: TGCGCCAGCAGCCCGCGACTAGCTGGCGAGCAGTACTTC.

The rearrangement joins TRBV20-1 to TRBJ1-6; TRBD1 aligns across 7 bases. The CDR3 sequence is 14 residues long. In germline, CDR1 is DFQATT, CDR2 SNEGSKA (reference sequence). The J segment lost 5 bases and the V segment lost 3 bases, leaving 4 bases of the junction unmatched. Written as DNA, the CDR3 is TGCAGTGCTAGTCTCGGGACAGATAATTCACCCCTCCACTTT. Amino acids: CSASLGTDNSPLHF.

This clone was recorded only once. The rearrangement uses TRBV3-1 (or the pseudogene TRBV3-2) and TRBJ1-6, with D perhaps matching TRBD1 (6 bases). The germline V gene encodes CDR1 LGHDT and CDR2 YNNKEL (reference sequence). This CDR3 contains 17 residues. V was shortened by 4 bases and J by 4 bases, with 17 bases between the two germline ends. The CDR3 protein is CASSPDGGLAYNSPLHF. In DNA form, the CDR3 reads TGTGCCAGCAGCCCAGACGGGGGGCTGGCGTATAATTCACCCCTCCACTTT.

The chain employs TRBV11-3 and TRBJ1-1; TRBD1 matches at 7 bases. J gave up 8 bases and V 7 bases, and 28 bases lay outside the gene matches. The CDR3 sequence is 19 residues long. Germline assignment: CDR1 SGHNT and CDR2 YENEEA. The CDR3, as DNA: TGTGCCAGCAACCGAGGGGTGAACAGGGGTGAGTCCATCCCTCAAGAAGCTTTCTTT. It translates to CASNRGVNRGESIPQEAFF.

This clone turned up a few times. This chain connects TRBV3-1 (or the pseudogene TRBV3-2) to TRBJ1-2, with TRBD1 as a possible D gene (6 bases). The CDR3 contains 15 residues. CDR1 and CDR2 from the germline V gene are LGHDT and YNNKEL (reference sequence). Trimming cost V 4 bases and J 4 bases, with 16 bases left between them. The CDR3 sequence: CASSRGAVMFYGYTF. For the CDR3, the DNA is TGTGCCAGCAGCCGGGGGGCAGTGATGTTCTATGGCTACACCTTC.

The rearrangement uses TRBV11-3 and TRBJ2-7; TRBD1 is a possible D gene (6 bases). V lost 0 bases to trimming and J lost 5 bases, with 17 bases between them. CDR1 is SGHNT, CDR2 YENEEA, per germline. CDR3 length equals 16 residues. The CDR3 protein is CASSLDGRAGDDEQYF. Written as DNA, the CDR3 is TGTGCCAGCAGCTTAGATGGGCGGGCAGGGGACGACGAGCAGTACTTC.

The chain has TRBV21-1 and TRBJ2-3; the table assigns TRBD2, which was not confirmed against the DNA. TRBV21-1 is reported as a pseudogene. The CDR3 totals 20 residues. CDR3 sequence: CASSKGGPGTSGRQTDTQYF. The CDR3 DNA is TGTGCCAGCAGCAAAGGTGGCCCTGGGACTAGCGGGAGGCAGACAGATACGCAGTATTTT.

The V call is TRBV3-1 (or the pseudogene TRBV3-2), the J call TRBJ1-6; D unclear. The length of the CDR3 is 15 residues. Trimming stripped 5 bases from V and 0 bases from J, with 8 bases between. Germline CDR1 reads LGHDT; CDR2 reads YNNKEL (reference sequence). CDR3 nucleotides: TGTGCCAGCAGCGAAAGGGCCTCCTATAATTCACCCCTCCACTTT. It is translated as CASSERASYNSPLHF.

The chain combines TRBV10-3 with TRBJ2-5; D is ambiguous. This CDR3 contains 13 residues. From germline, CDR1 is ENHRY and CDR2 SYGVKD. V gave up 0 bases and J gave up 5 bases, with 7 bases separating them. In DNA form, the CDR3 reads TGTGCCATCAGTGAGTCGTATCGGGAGACCCAGTACTTC. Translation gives CAISESYRETQYF.

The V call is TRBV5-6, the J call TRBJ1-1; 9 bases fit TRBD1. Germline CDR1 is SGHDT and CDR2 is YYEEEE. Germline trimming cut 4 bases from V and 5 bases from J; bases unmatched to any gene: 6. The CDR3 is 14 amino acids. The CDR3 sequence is CASSRTGGQTEAFF. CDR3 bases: TGTGCCAGCAGCCGAACAGGGGGCCAGACTGAAGCTTTCTTT.

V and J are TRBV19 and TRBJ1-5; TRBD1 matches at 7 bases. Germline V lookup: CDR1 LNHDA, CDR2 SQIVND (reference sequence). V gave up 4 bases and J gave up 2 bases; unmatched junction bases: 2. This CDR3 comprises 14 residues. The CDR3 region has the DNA TGTGCCAGTAGTACAGGGGGGGGCAATCAGCCCCAGCATTTT. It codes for CASSTGGGNQPQHF.

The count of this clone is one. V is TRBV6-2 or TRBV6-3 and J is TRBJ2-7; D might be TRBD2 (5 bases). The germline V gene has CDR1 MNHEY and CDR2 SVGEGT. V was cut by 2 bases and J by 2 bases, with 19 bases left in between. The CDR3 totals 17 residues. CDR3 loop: CASSYNNVASIAYEQYF. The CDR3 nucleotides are TGTGCCAGCAGTTACAACAACGTAGCGTCGATTGCCTACGAGCAGTACTTC.

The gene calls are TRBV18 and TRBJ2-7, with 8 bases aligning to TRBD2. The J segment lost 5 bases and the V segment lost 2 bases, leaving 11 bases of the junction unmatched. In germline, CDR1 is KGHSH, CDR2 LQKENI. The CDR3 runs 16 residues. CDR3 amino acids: CASSPYSGSFGNEQYF. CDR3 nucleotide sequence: TGTGCCAGCTCACCATACAGCGGGAGCTTTGGTAACGAGCAGTACTTC.

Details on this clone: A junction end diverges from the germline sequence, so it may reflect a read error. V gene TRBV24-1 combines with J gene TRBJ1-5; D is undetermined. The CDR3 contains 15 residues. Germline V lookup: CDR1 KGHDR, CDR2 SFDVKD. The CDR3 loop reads CATSDPGRSNQPQHF. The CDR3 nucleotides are TGTGCCACCAGTGATCCTGGACGGTCCAATCAACCCCAGCATTTT.

CDR3 sequence (DNA): TGTGCCAGCGGTATGGCGGGGGGTCCAGATACGCAGTATTTT. Protein: CASGMAGGPDTQYF. The V and J genes are TRBV6-6 and TRBJ2-3; 8 positions match TRBD2. V was clipped by 8 bases and J by 4 bases; unmatched bases: 8. The germline gives CDR1 MNHNY, CDR2 SVGAGI (reference sequence). The CDR3 is 14 residues long.

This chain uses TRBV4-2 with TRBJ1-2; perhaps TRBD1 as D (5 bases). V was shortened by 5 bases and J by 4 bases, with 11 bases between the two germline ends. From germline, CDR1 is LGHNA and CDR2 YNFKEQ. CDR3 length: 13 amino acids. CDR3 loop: CASSSGPIYGYTF. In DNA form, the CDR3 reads TGTGCCAGCAGCTCGGGACCGATCTATGGCTACACCTTC.